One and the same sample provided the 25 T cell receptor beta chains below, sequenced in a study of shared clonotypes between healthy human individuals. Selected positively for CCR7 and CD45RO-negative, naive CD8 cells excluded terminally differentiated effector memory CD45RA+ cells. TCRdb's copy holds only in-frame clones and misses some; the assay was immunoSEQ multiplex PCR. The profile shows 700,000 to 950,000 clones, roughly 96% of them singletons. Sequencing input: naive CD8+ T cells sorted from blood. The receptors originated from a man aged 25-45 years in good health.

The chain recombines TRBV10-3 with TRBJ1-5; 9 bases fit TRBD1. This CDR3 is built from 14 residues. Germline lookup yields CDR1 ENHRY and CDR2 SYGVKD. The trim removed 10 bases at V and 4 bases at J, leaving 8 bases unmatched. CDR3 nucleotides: TGTGCCACCCTGGGACAGGGAGGGAATCAGCCCCAGCATTTT. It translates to CATLGQGGNQPQHF.

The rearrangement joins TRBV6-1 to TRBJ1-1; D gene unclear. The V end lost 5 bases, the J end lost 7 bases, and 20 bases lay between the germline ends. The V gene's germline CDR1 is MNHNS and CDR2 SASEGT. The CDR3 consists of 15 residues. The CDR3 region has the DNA TGTGCCAGCAGTCCCCGGGTGGGCTCGCGCCTTGAAGCTTTCTTT. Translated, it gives CASSPRVGSRLEAFF.

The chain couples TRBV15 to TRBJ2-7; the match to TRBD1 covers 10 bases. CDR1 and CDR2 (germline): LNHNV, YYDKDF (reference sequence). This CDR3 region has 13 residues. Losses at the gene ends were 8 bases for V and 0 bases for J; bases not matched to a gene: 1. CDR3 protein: CATGDRGSYEQYF. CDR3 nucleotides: TGTGCCACCGGGGACAGGGGCTCCTACGAGCAGTACTTC. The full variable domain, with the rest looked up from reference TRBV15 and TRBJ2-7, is DAMVIQNPRYQVTQFGKPVTLSCSQTLNHNVMYWYQQKSSQAPKLLFHYYDKDFNNEADTPDNFQSRRPNTSFCFLDIRSPGLGDTAMYLCATGDRGSYEQYFGPGTRLTVT.

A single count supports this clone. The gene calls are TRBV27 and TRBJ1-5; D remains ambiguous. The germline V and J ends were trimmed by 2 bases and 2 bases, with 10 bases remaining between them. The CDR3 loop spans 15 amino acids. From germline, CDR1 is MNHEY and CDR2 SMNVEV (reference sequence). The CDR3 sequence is CASSLLGIGNQPQHF. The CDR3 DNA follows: TGTGCCAGCAGTTTACTCGGGATTGGCAATCAGCCCCAGCATTTT.

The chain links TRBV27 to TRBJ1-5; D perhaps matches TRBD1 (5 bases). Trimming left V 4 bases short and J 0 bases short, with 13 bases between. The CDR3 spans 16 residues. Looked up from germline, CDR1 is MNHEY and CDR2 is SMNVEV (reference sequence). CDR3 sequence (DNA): TGTGCCAGCAGTTCCCTCTCAGGGAATAGCAATCAGCCCCAGCATTTT. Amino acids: CASSSLSGNSNQPQHF.

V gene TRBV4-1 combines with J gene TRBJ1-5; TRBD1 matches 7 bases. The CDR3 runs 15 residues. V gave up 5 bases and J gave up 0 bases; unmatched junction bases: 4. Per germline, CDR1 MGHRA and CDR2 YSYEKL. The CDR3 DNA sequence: TGCGCCAGCAGCTCACGACAGGGTAGCAATCAGCCCCAGCATTTT. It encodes CASSSRQGSNQPQHF.

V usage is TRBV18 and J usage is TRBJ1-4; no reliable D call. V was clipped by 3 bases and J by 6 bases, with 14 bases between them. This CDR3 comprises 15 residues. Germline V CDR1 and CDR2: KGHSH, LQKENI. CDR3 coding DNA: TGTGCCAGCTCACCGGCCAGCCGAGGAGATGAAAAACTGTTTTTT. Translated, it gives CASSPASRGDEKLFF.

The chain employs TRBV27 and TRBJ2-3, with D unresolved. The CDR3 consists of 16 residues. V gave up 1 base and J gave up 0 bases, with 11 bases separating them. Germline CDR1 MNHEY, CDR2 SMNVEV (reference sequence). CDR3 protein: CASSLLWTASTDTQYF. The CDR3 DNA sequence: TGTGCCAGCAGTTTATTGTGGACGGCTAGCACAGATACGCAGTATTTT.

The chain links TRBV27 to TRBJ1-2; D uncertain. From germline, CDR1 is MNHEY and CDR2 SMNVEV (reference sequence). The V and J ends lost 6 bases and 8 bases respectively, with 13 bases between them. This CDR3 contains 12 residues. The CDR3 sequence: CASRKLVGGYTF. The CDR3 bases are TGTGCCAGCAGAAAACTGGTAGGAGGCTACACCTTC.

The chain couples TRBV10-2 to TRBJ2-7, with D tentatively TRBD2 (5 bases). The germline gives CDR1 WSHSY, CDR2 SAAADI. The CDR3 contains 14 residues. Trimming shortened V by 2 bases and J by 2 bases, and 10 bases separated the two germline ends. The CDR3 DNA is TGCGCCAGCAGTGAGCTGACTACCCCCTACGAGCAGTACTTC. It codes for CASSELTTPYEQYF.

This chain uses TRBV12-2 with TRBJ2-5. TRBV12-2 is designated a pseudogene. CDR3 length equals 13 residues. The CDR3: CASRHGCQETQYF. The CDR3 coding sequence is TGTGCAAGTCGCCATGGATGCCAAGAGACCCAGTACTTC.

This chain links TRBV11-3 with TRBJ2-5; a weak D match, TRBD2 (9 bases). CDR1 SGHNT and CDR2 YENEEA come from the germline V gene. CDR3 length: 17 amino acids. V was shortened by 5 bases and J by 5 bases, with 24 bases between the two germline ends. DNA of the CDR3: TGTGCCAGCAGCCCTAGCGGGGACAGGCCCGGAGGGGAGACCCAGTACTTC. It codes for CASSPSGDRPGGETQYF. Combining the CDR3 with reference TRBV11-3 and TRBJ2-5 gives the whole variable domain EAGVVQSPRYKIIEKKQPVAFWCNPISGHNTLYWYLQNLGQGPELLIRYENEEAVDDSQLPKDRFSAERLKGVDSTLKIQPAELGDSAVYLCASSPSGDRPGGETQYFGPGTRLLVL.

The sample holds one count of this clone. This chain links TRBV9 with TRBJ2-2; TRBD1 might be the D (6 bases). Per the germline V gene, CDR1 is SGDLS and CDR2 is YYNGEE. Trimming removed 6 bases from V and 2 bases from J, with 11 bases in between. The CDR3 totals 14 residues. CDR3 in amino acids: CASTDRLNTGELFF. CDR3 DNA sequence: TGTGCCAGCACAGACAGGCTCAACACCGGGGAGCTGTTTTTT.

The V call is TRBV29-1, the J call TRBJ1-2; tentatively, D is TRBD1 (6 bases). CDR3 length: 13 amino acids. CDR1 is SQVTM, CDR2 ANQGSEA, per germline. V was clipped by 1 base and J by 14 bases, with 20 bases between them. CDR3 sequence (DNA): TGCAGCGTTGAAGCCAGGGACACCGCCCTCGCGACCTTC. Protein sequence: CSVEARDTALATF.

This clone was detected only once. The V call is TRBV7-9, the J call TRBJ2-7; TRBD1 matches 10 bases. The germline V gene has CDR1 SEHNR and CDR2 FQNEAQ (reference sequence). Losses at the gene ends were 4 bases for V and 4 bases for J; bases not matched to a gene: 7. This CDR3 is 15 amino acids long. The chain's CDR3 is CASSSRDRGFYEQYF. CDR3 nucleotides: TGTGCCAGCAGCTCGCGGGACAGGGGTTTTTACGAGCAGTACTTC.

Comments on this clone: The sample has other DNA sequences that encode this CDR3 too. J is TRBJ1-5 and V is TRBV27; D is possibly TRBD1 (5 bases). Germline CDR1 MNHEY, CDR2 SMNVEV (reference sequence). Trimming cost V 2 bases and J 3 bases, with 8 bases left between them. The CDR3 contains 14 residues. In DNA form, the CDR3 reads TGTGCCAGCAGTTTAGCAGGGATCAATCAGCCCCAGCATTTT. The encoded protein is CASSLAGINQPQHF.

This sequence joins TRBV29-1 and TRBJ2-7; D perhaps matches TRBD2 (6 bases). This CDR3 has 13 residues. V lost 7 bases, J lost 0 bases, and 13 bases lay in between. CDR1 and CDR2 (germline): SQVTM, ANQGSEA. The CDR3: CSAGTRSSYEQYF. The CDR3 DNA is TGCAGCGCCGGGACTCGCAGCTCCTACGAGCAGTACTTC.

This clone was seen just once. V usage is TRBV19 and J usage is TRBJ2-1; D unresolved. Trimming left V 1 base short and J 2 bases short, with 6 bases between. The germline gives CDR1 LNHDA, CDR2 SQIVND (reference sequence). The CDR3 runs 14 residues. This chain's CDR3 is CASSIGGPYNEQFF. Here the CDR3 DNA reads TGTGCCAGTAGTATAGGCGGTCCCTACAATGAGCAGTTCTTC.

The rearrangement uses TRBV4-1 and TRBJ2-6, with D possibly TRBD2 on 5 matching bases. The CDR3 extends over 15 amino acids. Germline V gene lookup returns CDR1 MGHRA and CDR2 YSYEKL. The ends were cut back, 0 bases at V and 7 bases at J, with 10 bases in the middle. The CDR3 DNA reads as TGCGCCAGCAGCCAAGATGGGGAGAGAGCCAACGTCCTGACTTTC. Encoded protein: CASSQDGERANVLTF.

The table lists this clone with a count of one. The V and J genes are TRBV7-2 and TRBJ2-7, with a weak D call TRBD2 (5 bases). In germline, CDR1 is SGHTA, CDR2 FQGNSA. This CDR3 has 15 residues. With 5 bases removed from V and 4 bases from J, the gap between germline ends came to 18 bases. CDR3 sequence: CASSTRAPDWYEQYF. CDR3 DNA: TGTGCCAGCAGCACGCGGGCCCCCGACTGGTACGAGCAGTACTTC.

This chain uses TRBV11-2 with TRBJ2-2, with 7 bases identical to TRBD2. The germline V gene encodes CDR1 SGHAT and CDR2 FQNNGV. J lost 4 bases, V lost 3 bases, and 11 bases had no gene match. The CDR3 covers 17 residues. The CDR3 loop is CASSFFTLAWGTGELFF. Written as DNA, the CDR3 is TGTGCCAGCAGCTTTTTTACACTAGCGTGGGGCACCGGGGAGCTGTTTTTT.

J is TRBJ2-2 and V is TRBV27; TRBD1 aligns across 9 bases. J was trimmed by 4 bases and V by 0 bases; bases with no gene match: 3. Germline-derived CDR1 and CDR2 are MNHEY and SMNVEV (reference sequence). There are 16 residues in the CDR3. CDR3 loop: CASSLSRTGATGELFF. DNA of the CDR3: TGTGCCAGCAGTTTATCCCGGACAGGGGCCACCGGGGAGCTGTTTTTT.

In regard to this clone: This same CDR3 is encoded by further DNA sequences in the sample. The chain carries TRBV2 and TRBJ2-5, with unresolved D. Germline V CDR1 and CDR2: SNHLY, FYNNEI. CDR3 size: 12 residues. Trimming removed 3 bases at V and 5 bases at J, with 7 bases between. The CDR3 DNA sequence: TGTGCCAGCAGTGACCTCGGCGAGACCCAGTACTTC. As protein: CASSDLGETQYF.

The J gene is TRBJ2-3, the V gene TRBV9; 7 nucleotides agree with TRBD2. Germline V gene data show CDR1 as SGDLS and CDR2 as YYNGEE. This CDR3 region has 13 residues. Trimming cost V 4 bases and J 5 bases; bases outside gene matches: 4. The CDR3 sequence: CASSPPGGDTQYF. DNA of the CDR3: TGTGCCAGCAGCCCTCCGGGGGGAGATACGCAGTATTTT.

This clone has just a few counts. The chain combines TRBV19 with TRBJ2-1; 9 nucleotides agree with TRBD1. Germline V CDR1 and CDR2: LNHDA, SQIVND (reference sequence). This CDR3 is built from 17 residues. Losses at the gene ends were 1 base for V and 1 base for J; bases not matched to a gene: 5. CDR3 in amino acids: CASSIGDRGESYNEQFF. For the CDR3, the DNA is TGTGCCAGTAGTATAGGCGACAGGGGGGAATCCTACAATGAGCAGTTCTTC.